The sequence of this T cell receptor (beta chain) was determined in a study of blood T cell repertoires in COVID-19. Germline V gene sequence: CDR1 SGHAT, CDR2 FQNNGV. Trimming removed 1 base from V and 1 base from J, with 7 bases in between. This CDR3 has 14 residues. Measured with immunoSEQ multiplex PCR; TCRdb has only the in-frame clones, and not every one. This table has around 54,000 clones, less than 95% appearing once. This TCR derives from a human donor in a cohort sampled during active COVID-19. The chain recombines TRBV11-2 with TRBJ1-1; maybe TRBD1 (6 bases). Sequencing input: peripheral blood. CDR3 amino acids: CASSLGQANTEAFF. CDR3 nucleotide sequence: TGTGCCAGCAGCTTAGGACAGGCGAACACTGAAGCTTTCTTT.